What follows are 22 T cell receptor beta chains derived from one specimen sequenced in a study of blood T cell repertoires in COVID-19. TCRdb's copy holds only in-frame clones and misses some; the assay was immunoSEQ multiplex PCR. Of approximately 240,000 clones in the sample, 85% are singletons; the top ten hold over 2.5%. Sequencing was done on a sample of peripheral blood. These TCRs come from a man in his forties or fifties who had recovered from COVID-19.

The chain employs TRBV19 and TRBJ2-3; 7 nucleotides match TRBD1. V was clipped by 7 bases and J by 0 bases; unmatched bases: 16. The CDR3 sequence is 18 residues long. Per the germline V gene, CDR1 is LNHDA and CDR2 is SQIVND (reference sequence). In DNA form, the CDR3 reads TGTGCCAGTACTCCGAGAAGGGGGCTGTCTCTTAGCACAGATACGCAGTATTTT. Its translation is CASTPRRGLSLSTDTQYF.

The count of this clone is one. The CDR3 DNA follows: TGCGCCAGCAGCTGGGGGACAGGCGGCTCCTACGAGCAGTACTTC. This gives the protein CASSWGTGGSYEQYF. The rearrangement uses TRBV5-1 and TRBJ2-7, with TRBD1 matching 8 bases. The CDR3 sequence is 15 residues long. Germline CDR1 is SGHRS and CDR2 is YFSETQ. V was pared by 3 bases and J by 0 bases, with 5 bases of the junction left unmatched.

The V call is TRBV19, the J call TRBJ2-5; 12 bases fit TRBD2. The CDR3 is 15 residues long. With V trimmed by 5 bases and J by 5 bases, 6 bases remained unmatched. CDR1 is LNHDA and CDR2 is SQIVND in the germline V gene (reference sequence). The CDR3, as DNA: TGTGCCAGTAGTGCGACTAGCGGGAGCTTTGAGACCCAGTACTTC. Translation gives CASSATSGSFETQYF.

The chain couples TRBV9 to TRBJ2-7; 8 positions agree with TRBD1. Germline V CDR1 and CDR2: SGDLS, YYNGEE. The V and J ends lost 4 bases and 2 bases, in that order; junction bases with no gene match: 5. This CDR3 is built from 14 residues. CDR3 nucleotides: TGTGCCAGCAGCCCCGGACAGGGAGCCTACGAGCAGTACTTC. Its translation: CASSPGQGAYEQYF.

The genes are TRBV5-5 and TRBJ1-2, with D tentatively TRBD1 (6 bases). Germline CDR1 and CDR2: SGHKS and YYEKEE (reference sequence). The CDR3 is 14 residues long. V shed 0 bases and J shed 7 bases, with 13 bases lying between them. CDR3 DNA: TGTGCCAGCAGCTTGGGGTGGCAGGGGCCTGGCTACACCTTC. It yields the protein CASSLGWQGPGYTF.

The chain joins TRBV28 to TRBJ1-4; the D is unclear. The CDR3 is 17 residues long. The germline V and J ends were trimmed by 5 bases and 7 bases, with 23 bases remaining between them. Looked up from germline, CDR1 is MDHEN and CDR2 is SYDVKM. CDR3 coding DNA: TGTGCCAGCAGTCAGCCTCTCGGCGGCGGCCCCCCTGAAAAACTGTTTTTT. This encodes CASSQPLGGGPPEKLFF.

The chain joins TRBV27 to TRBJ1-4; no definite D call. The CDR3 is 12 residues long. Germline V gene data show CDR1 as MNHEY and CDR2 as SMNVEV (reference sequence). V was clipped by 5 bases and J by 8 bases, with 9 bases between them. DNA for the CDR3: TGTGCCAGCAGTAACCGGGAGGAAAAACTGTTTTTT. Protein product: CASSNREEKLFF.

This clone was detected a few times. This chain uses TRBV5-1 with TRBJ2-1; 11 nucleotides align to TRBD2. CDR3 length: 18 amino acids. With V trimmed by 2 bases and J by 7 bases, 14 bases remained unmatched. Germline assignment: CDR1 SGHRS and CDR2 YFSETQ. The chain's CDR3 is CASSFRLAGHTRGNEQFF. The CDR3 nucleotides read TGCGCCAGCAGCTTCAGACTAGCGGGACACACCCGGGGGAATGAGCAGTTCTTC.

The chain is built from TRBV3-1 (or the pseudogene TRBV3-2) and TRBJ2-7; 8 nucleotides line up with TRBD2. The J segment lost 7 bases and the V segment lost 0 bases, leaving 8 bases of the junction unmatched. CDR1 is LGHDT and CDR2 is YNNKEL in the germline V gene (reference sequence). The CDR3 contains 15 residues. CDR3 region: CASSQDHGRAREQYF. The CDR3 DNA is TGTGCCAGCAGCCAAGATCACGGGAGGGCCCGAGAGCAGTACTTC.

J is TRBJ1-2 and V is TRBV30, with D possibly TRBD1 on 6 matching bases. The germline V and J ends were trimmed by 5 bases and 5 bases, with 18 bases remaining between them. This CDR3 has 14 amino acids. CDR1 and CDR2 (germline): GTSNPN, SVGIG (reference sequence). CDR3 sequence: CAWERTARRYGYTF. CDR3 coding DNA: TGTGCCTGGGAGAGGACAGCCCGAAGGTATGGCTACACCTTC.

V usage is TRBV2 and J usage is TRBJ1-4, with a tentative D call TRBD1 (6 bases). CDR1 and CDR2 (germline): SNHLY, FYNNEI. V was trimmed by 6 bases and J by 7 bases, leaving 6 bases between them. CDR3 length equals 11 residues. The CDR3 DNA follows: TGTGCCAGCAGCAGGGGTGAAAAACTGTTTTTT. As protein: CASSRGEKLFF.

This clone showed up just once. This chain joins TRBV4-2 and TRBJ2-3, with 11 bases aligning to TRBD2. The germline gives CDR1 LGHNA, CDR2 YNFKEQ. J gave up 3 bases and V 0 bases, and 8 bases lay outside the gene matches. This CDR3 is 18 amino acids long. CDR3 protein: CASSQDSGRALRTDTQYF. The CDR3 nucleotides are TGTGCCAGCAGCCAAGATAGCGGGAGGGCCCTCAGGACAGATACGCAGTATTTT.

V and J are TRBV27 and TRBJ2-6, with 13 nucleotides matching TRBD2. The CDR3 runs 17 residues. Germline loops: CDR1 MNHEY, CDR2 SMNVEV (reference sequence). The V gene end was trimmed by 6 bases and the J gene end by 1 base; junction bases not matched to a gene: 3. The CDR3 sequence: CASRGTSGISGANVLTF. CDR3 nucleotide sequence: TGTGCCAGCAGGGGGACTAGCGGGATTTCTGGGGCCAACGTCCTGACTTTC.

The CDR3 region has the DNA TGTGCCAGCAGCGTAGGCGGAAGCACAGATACGCAGTATTTT. This sequence encodes CASSVGGSTDTQYF. The chain recombines TRBV9 with TRBJ2-3; D is unresolved. Germline V CDR1 and CDR2: SGDLS, YYNGEE. The V end was cut by 0 bases, the J end by 0 bases, with 5 bases between. The CDR3 has 14 residues. Variable domain in full (rest from reference TRBV9 and TRBJ2-3): DSGVTQTPKHLITATGQRVTLRCSPRSGDLSVYWYQQSLDQGLQFLIQYYNGEERAKGNILERFSAQQFPDLHSELNLSSLELGDSALYFCASSVGGSTDTQYFGPGTRLTVL.

The rearrangement joins TRBV28 to TRBJ1-4; the D gene is possibly TRBD1 (6 bases). Germline values: CDR1 MDHEN, CDR2 SYDVKM. Trimming cost V 6 bases and J 2 bases, with 19 bases left between them. The CDR3 contains 17 residues. The CDR3 DNA is TGTGCCAGCAGCAAAGGGACACCGCTGGCGACTAATGAAAAACTGTTTTTT. Translated: CASSKGTPLATNEKLFF.

The genes are TRBV7-9 and TRBJ1-6; tentative D call: TRBD1 (6 bases). With 5 bases removed from V and 12 bases from J, the gap between germline ends came to 14 bases. The CDR3 sequence is 13 residues long. The germline gives CDR1 SEHNR, CDR2 FQNEAQ (reference sequence). CDR3 sequence: CASSPDRSIPLHF. The CDR3 DNA is TGTGCCAGCAGCCCGGACAGAAGTATACCCCTCCACTTT.

The chain recombines TRBV27 with TRBJ1-1; no definite D call. Germline CDR1 reads MNHEY; CDR2 reads SMNVEV (reference sequence). This CDR3 has 15 amino acids. Trimming took off 0 bases at V and 0 bases at J, with 8 bases between the two ends. CDR3 protein: CASSLSYSLNTEAFF. The CDR3 region has the DNA TGTGCCAGCAGTTTATCATACAGCTTGAACACTGAAGCTTTCTTT.

The chain has TRBV7-8 and TRBJ2-5; D may be TRBD2 (5 bases). The length of the CDR3 is 15 residues. V was pared by 1 base and J by 3 bases, with 12 bases between. Germline V CDR1 and CDR2: SGHVS, FQNEAQ. CDR3 sequence: CASSLVASFEETQYF. In DNA, the CDR3 is TGTGCCAGCAGCTTAGTTGCTAGCTTCGAAGAGACCCAGTACTTC.

This clone turned up a few times. The chain combines TRBV3-1 (or the pseudogene TRBV3-2) with TRBJ2-1; 8 nucleotides line up with TRBD1. The germline gives CDR1 LGHDT, CDR2 YNNKEL (reference sequence). V trimming: 5 bases; J trimming: 4 bases; junction bases outside the gene matches: 7. This CDR3 comprises 15 residues. Written as DNA, the CDR3 is TGTGCCAGCAGCTTCGACAGGGGTCGGTACAATGAGCAGTTCTTC. Translating gives CASSFDRGRYNEQFF.

V usage is TRBV6-5 and J usage is TRBJ1-3, with D unclear. Germline lookup yields CDR1 MNHEY and CDR2 SVGAGI. The CDR3 sequence is 13 residues long. The V end lost 6 bases, the J end lost 0 bases, and 6 bases lay between the germline ends. CDR3 coding DNA: TGTGCCAGCAGACAGTACTCTGGAAACACCATATATTTT. Residues: CASRQYSGNTIYF.

The chain recombines TRBV6-1 with TRBJ2-1, with D tentatively TRBD2 (5 bases). CDR3 length: 15 residues. Germline V gene lookup returns CDR1 MNHNS and CDR2 SASEGT. V dropped 3 bases and J dropped 0 bases, with 9 bases sitting between them. The CDR3 DNA reads TGTGCCAGCAGTGACGGACTCTCCTCCTACAATGAGCAGTTCTTC. This gives the protein CASSDGLSSYNEQFF.

This clone came up a few times. The CDR3 loop reads CASRTGQGASGNTIYF. The DNA of the CDR3 is TGTGCCAGCAGGACCGGACAGGGGGCGTCTGGAAACACCATATATTTT. The V call is TRBV6-6, the J call TRBJ1-3; TRBD1 matches at 11 bases. The CDR3 is 16 amino acids. J gave up 1 base and V 6 bases, and 5 bases lay outside the gene matches. Germline V gene data show CDR1 as MNHNY and CDR2 as SVGAGI (reference sequence).